Below are 27 T cell receptor beta chains sequenced from a single sample in a study of shared T cell receptors in the human thymus. Some clones are missing from TCRdb's copy, which holds only in-frame ones; the method was immunoSEQ multiplex PCR. The data show just under 550,000 clones, approximately 80% seen once. These same data were also listed under a study on human thymus T cells.

Sequenced sample: thymocytes. Source of these receptors: a boy under two years old with a congenital heart defect.

This chain connects TRBV15 to TRBJ2-7, with 7 nucleotides matching TRBD1. CDR3 length: 12 amino acids. Germline V gene sequence: CDR1 LNHNV, CDR2 YYDKDF (reference sequence). Trimming took 6 bases from V and 1 from J; bases not matched to a gene: 0. The CDR3 nucleotides read TGTGCCACCAGGGGACAGTCCTACGAGCAGTACTTC. Its protein product is CATRGQSYEQYF.

The chain carries TRBV27 and TRBJ1-2, with 11 bases matching TRBD1. From germline, CDR1 is MNHEY and CDR2 SMNVEV (reference sequence). There are 17 residues in the CDR3. V lost 2 bases and J lost 1; bases outside the gene matches: 6. The CDR3 loop reads CASSLLGTGGINYGYTF. CDR3 sequence (DNA): TGTGCCAGCAGTTTACTCGGGACAGGGGGTATTAACTATGGCTACACCTTC.

This clone has only a few counts. Here the CDR3 DNA reads TGTGCCAGCAGTGAATATAGCTGGAGGGGTAGTCAGCCCCAGCATTTT. It codes for CASSEYSWRGSQPQHF. The chain recombines TRBV25-1 with TRBJ1-5, with D perhaps TRBD1 (5 bases). Trimming shortened V by 0 bases and J by 6 bases, and 15 bases separated the two germline ends. Germline-derived CDR1 and CDR2 are MGHDK and SYGVNS. The CDR3 loop spans 16 amino acids.

The chain employs TRBV7-8 and TRBJ2-7; TRBD2 matches at 12 bases. CDR1 and CDR2 (germline): SGHVS, FQNEAQ. The CDR3 consists of 14 residues. Unmatched junction bases numbered 6, after V lost 5 bases and J lost 7 bases. CDR3 DNA sequence: TGTGCCAGCAGCCTTCGGACTAGCGGGATGGAGCAGTACTTC. Amino acids: CASSLRTSGMEQYF. The variable domain in full, completed from reference TRBV7-8 and TRBJ2-7, reads GAGVSQSPRYKVAKRGQDVALRCDPISGHVSLFWYQQALGQGPEFLTYFQNEAQLDKSGLPSDRFFAERPEGSVSTLKIQRTQQEDSAVYLCASSLRTSGMEQYFGPGTRLTVT.

The chain is built from TRBV4-1 and TRBJ2-7, with 8 bases lining up with TRBD2. CDR1 MGHRA and CDR2 YSYEKL come from the germline V gene. The CDR3 consists of 18 residues. V dropped 0 bases and J dropped 2; count of bases not matched to a gene: 12. CDR3: CASSQDISLAELPYEQYF. In DNA form, the CDR3 reads TGCGCCAGCAGCCAAGATATTTCACTAGCGGAACTACCCTACGAGCAGTACTTC.

The chain uses TRBV4-3 and TRBJ2-1, with D unclear. This CDR3 is built from 14 residues. Trimming cost V 0 bases and J 5 bases, with 8 bases left between them. Germline lookup yields CDR1 LGHNA and CDR2 YSLEER. The CDR3 protein is CASSQDPADNEQFF. DNA for the CDR3: TGCGCCAGCAGCCAAGATCCCGCGGACAATGAGCAGTTCTTC.

CDR3: CASSLSPGRAHEQYF. CDR3 sequence (DNA): TGTGCCAGCAGCTTAAGCCCGGGCAGGGCCCACGAGCAGTACTTC. This chain links TRBV7-7 with TRBJ2-7, with a weak D call TRBD1 (5 bases). Looked up from germline, CDR1 is SSHAT and CDR2 is FNYEAQ (reference sequence). This CDR3 has 15 residues. Trimming took off 2 bases at V and 5 bases at J, with 16 bases between the two ends.

The chain has TRBV20-1 and TRBJ1-1, with D possibly being TRBD1 (5 bases). Germline values: CDR1 DFQATT, CDR2 SNEGSKA (reference sequence). The CDR3 covers 11 residues. Deletions cut 5 bases from V and 11 bases from J, with 15 bases between. The CDR3 DNA sequence: TGCAGTGCTTACACCGGACATGCGGCTTTCTTT. Protein sequence: CSAYTGHAAFF.

This chain links TRBV5-5 with TRBJ2-3, with 9 bases aligning to TRBD1. J lost 6 bases, V lost 0 bases, and 8 bases had no gene match. Germline V gene lookup returns CDR1 SGHKS and CDR2 YYEKEE (reference sequence). The CDR3 sequence is 16 residues long. CDR3 sequence: CASSLEGDRDTDTQYF. DNA for the CDR3: TGTGCCAGCAGCTTGGAGGGGGACAGGGACACCGATACGCAGTATTTT.

In its sample, this clone was seen a few times. The chain joins TRBV5-6 to TRBJ2-5; possible D gene TRBD1, 6 bases. The J call is in doubt because the DNA end fits TRBJ2-7 better. CDR3 length: 13 residues. CDR1 and CDR2 (germline): SGHDT, YYEEEE. The CDR3 region is CASSLGTVGEQYF. The CDR3 DNA reads as TGTGCCAGCAGCTTGGGGACAGTAGGCGAGCAGTACTTC.

The V and J genes are TRBV6-5 and TRBJ2-7; the match to TRBD2 covers 8 bases. Germline CDR1 reads MNHEY; CDR2 reads SVGAGI. There are 16 residues in the CDR3. V lost 0 bases to trimming and J lost 5 bases; unmatched junction nucleotides: 9. The CDR3 region is CASSYSSGGRSNEQYF. The CDR3 coding sequence is TGTGCCAGCAGTTACTCGAGCGGCGGGAGGAGCAACGAGCAGTACTTC.

The V and J genes are TRBV5-1 and TRBJ2-2; TRBD2 matches 8 bases. With 0 bases clipped from V and 2 bases from J, the junction kept 6 bases outside the gene matches. CDR1 and CDR2 (germline): SGHRS, YFSETQ. The CDR3 spans 17 residues. The CDR3 spells CASSLDQRERNTGELFF. The CDR3 DNA reads as TGCGCCAGCAGCTTGGATCAGCGGGAGCGTAACACCGGGGAGCTGTTTTTT. Full variable domain (remainder filled in from reference TRBV5-1 and TRBJ2-2): KAGVTQTPRYLIKTRGQQVTLSCSPISGHRSVSWYQQTPGQGLQFLFEYFSETQRNKGNFPGRFSGRQFSNSRSEMNVSTLELGDSALYLCASSLDQRERNTGELFFGEGSRLTVL.

The genes are TRBV28 and TRBJ1-4; D ambiguous. The germline V gene has CDR1 MDHEN and CDR2 SYDVKM. Trimming took 4 bases from V and 5 from J, leaving 11 bases between them. The CDR3 covers 14 residues. The CDR3 nucleotides read TGTGCCAGCAGTTCCTATTCCCCCAATGAAAAACTGTTTTTT. Encoded protein: CASSSYSPNEKLFF.

The V and J genes are TRBV28 and TRBJ2-5; TRBD2 matches at 10 bases. Germline loops: CDR1 MDHEN, CDR2 SYDVKM. Germline trimming cut 0 bases from V and 10 bases from J; bases unmatched to any gene: 11. This CDR3 comprises 16 residues. The CDR3 DNA is TGTGCCAGCAGTTTATGCTCGGGACTAGCGCCGAGGTTCCAGTACTTC. It encodes CASSLCSGLAPRFQYF.

J is TRBJ1-4 and V is TRBV4-3; tentatively, D is TRBD1 (6 bases). Between the trimmed V and J ends, which lost 1 base and 5 bases, there was a span of 11 bases. Per the germline V gene, CDR1 is LGHNA and CDR2 is YSLEER. CDR3 length equals 15 residues. CDR3 bases: TGCGCCAGCAGCCAAGTCGGACAGCAGAATGAAAAACTGTTTTTT. Its translation: CASSQVGQQNEKLFF.

The rearrangement uses TRBV7-2 and TRBJ2-3; 9 bases line up with TRBD2. The CDR3 is 18 amino acids. With 1 base clipped from V and 3 bases from J, the junction kept 11 bases outside the gene matches. Germline CDR1 is SGHTA and CDR2 is FQGNSA. CDR3 DNA: TGTGCCAGCAGCTTAGGTGGAAGGGGCGGGAGGGTGACAGATACGCAGTATTTT. Translation gives CASSLGGRGGRVTDTQYF.

The CDR3, as DNA: TGTGCCAGCAGCCAGGCCTTCCTAGCGGGAGGGCCCTCGGGGACCGGGGAGCTGTTTTTT. It yields the protein CASSQAFLAGGPSGTGELFF. The V and J genes are TRBV11-3 and TRBJ2-2; TRBD2 matches at 12 bases. The CDR3 covers 20 residues. V gave up 5 bases and J gave up 5 bases; unmatched junction bases: 18. Germline V CDR1 and CDR2: SGHNT, YENEEA.

This chain connects TRBV4-2 to TRBJ1-5; 8 bases align to TRBD1. CDR3 size: 14 residues. V lost 5 bases, J lost 9 bases, and 9 bases stayed unmatched. Per the germline V gene, CDR1 is LGHNA and CDR2 is YNFKEQ. CDR3: CASSFDRGSGPQHF. CDR3 nucleotide sequence: TGTGCCAGCAGCTTCGACAGGGGCTCAGGGCCCCAGCATTTT.

This rearrangement joins TRBV5-1 to TRBJ2-2; the D gene is possibly TRBD1 (6 bases). Deletions cut 3 bases from V and 6 bases from J, with 9 bases between. The CDR3 runs 13 residues. The germline gives CDR1 SGHRS, CDR2 YFSETQ. CDR3 nucleotides: TGCGCCAGCAGCTCGCAGGGGTCCGGGGAGCTGTTTTTT. This translates into CASSSQGSGELFF.

The chain carries TRBV6-5 and TRBJ2-3; the match to TRBD2 covers 7 bases. The CDR3 is made up of 15 amino acids. Germline V gene lookup returns CDR1 MNHEY and CDR2 SVGAGI. V lost 6 bases, J lost 4 bases, and 10 bases stayed unmatched. The DNA of the CDR3 is TGTGCCAGCAGGGAGGCGGGAGTTTCATCAGATACGCAGTATTTT. As protein: CASREAGVSSDTQYF.

V gene TRBV5-1 combines with J gene TRBJ1-4; 9 nucleotides agree with TRBD1. The CDR3 has 15 residues. Trimming took 4 bases from V and 8 from J; bases not matched to a gene: 9. CDR1 and CDR2 from the germline V gene are SGHRS and YFSETQ. This CDR3 reads CASSPNGTGIEKLFF. CDR3 DNA sequence: TGCGCCAGCAGCCCCAACGGGACAGGGATCGAAAAACTGTTTTTT.

This clone was seen only a few times. This chain links TRBV18 with TRBJ2-7; D is undetermined. CDR3 size: 16 residues. Trimming took 5 bases from V and 4 from J, leaving 21 bases between them. The V gene's germline CDR1 is KGHSH and CDR2 LQKENI. The CDR3 DNA reads TGTGCCAGCTCATTCCGATCCTACCACCCTACTTACGAGCAGTACTTC. This codes for CASSFRSYHPTYEQYF.

The chain couples TRBV4-3 to TRBJ2-1, with TRBD2 matching 7 bases. The CDR3 totals 17 residues. Trimming cost V 2 bases and J 2 bases; bases outside gene matches: 9. Germline-derived CDR1 and CDR2 are LGHNA and YSLEER. CDR3 region: CASSQWFGGEAYNEQFF. The CDR3 DNA is TGCGCCAGCAGCCAATGGTTTGGGGGGGAAGCCTACAATGAGCAGTTCTTC.

The chain uses TRBV4-2 and TRBJ1-5; 11 bases are shared with TRBD1. There are 16 residues in the CDR3. CDR1 is LGHNA and CDR2 is YNFKEQ in the germline V gene. V dropped 4 bases and J dropped 3; count of bases not matched to a gene: 5. The CDR3 loop reads CASSRGQGAFNQPQHF. The CDR3 DNA follows: TGTGCCAGCAGCCGTGGACAGGGGGCATTCAATCAGCCCCAGCATTTT.

The V gene is TRBV25-1, the J gene TRBJ1-1; TRBD1 agrees at 10 bases. Germline V gives CDR1 MGHDK, CDR2 SYGVNS. The CDR3 is 14 amino acids. V trimming: 5 bases; J trimming: 6 bases; junction bases outside the gene matches: 6. CDR3 nucleotide sequence: TGTGCCAGCAGTATGGGACAGGGGAGTGCTGAAGCTTTCTTT. Its protein product is CASSMGQGSAEAFF.

The count of this clone is one. The rearrangement links TRBV5-1 to TRBJ2-1, with unresolved D. The germline V gene has CDR1 SGHRS and CDR2 YFSETQ. The V end lost 4 bases, the J end lost 4 bases, and 6 bases lay between the germline ends. CDR3 length: 12 amino acids. CDR3 sequence reads: CASSGPYNEQFF. The CDR3 bases are TGCGCCAGCAGCGGCCCTTACAATGAGCAGTTCTTC.

V and J are TRBV5-4 and TRBJ2-5; weak D call: TRBD1 (5 bases). V was clipped by 2 bases and J by 1 base, with 9 bases between them. This CDR3 has 14 amino acids. Germline-derived CDR1 and CDR2 are SGHNT and YYREEE (reference sequence). CDR3 loop: CASSFSRAQETQYF. Here the CDR3 DNA reads TGTGCCAGCAGCTTCAGCAGGGCCCAAGAGACCCAGTACTTC.